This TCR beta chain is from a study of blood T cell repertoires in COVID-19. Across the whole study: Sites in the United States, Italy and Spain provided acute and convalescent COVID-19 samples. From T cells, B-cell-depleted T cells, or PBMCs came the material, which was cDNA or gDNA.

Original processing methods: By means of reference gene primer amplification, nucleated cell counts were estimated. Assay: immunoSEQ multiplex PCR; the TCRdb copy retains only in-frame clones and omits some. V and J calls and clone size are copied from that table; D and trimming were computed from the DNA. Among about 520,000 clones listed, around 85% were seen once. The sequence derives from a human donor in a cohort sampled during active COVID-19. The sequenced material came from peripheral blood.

The CDR3 loop is CASSYRDYEGAFF. Here the CDR3 DNA reads TGTGCCAGCAGTTACCGGGACTACGAGGGGGCTTTCTTT. The chain carries TRBV6-5 and TRBJ1-1, with D possibly matching TRBD1 (5 bases). Deletions cut 2 bases from V and 11 bases from J, with 15 bases between. CDR3 length: 13 residues. CDR1 and CDR2 (germline): MNHEY, SVGAGI.